One and the same sample provided the 27 T cell receptor beta chains below, sequenced in a study of a mutant IDH1 vaccine in newly diagnosed glioma. The time point was: baseline, week 1 (first vaccination visit). Treatment given: pre-vaccination baseline after standard-of-care therapy. Some clones are missing from TCRdb's copy, which holds only in-frame ones; the method was immunoSEQ multiplex PCR. The table lists around 88,000 clones, roughly 78% of them singletons. Sequencing used PBMCs, obtained from a glioma patient treated with radiotherapy, temozolomide or both. These receptors all come from a man in his forties with glioma.

The rearrangement uses TRBV9 and TRBJ1-2, with TRBD1 as a possible D gene (5 bases). The germline V gene has CDR1 SGDLS and CDR2 YYNGEE. Trimming pared 0 bases from V and 5 bases from J, leaving 8 bases between. The CDR3 totals 13 residues. The CDR3 nucleotides read TGTGCCAGCAGCGTAGGGGGGGAGTATGGCTACACCTTC. Its translation: CASSVGGEYGYTF.

V and J are TRBV30 and TRBJ1-2, with D unclear. Germline loops: CDR1 GTSNPN, CDR2 SVGIG (reference sequence). This CDR3 has 16 amino acids. Trimming took off 0 bases at V and 2 bases at J, with 16 bases between the two ends. The CDR3, as DNA: TGTGCCTGGAGTGTACTCTCTCCGAAGGTGAACTATGGCTACACCTTC. Translation gives CAWSVLSPKVNYGYTF.

This chain uses TRBV27 with TRBJ2-5; D gene uncertain. There are 14 residues in the CDR3. Deletions cut 5 bases from V and 2 bases from J, with 12 bases between. CDR1 MNHEY and CDR2 SMNVEV come from the germline V gene (reference sequence). The DNA of the CDR3 is TGTGCCAGCAGTAACTACCGGCAACAAGAGACCCAGTACTTC. It translates to CASSNYRQQETQYF.

The V gene is TRBV11-2, the J gene TRBJ2-7, with 13 bases that match TRBD2. Germline lookup yields CDR1 SGHAT and CDR2 FQNNGV. The CDR3 consists of 17 residues. V dropped 1 base and J dropped 0; count of bases not matched to a gene: 3. CDR3 DNA: TGTGCCAGCAGCTTAGGCGGGACTAGCGGGATCTCCTACGAGCAGTACTTC. This sequence encodes CASSLGGTSGISYEQYF.

The chain employs TRBV19 and TRBJ1-2; 7 bases match TRBD1. The V and J ends lost 5 bases and 3 bases, in that order; junction bases with no gene match: 9. This CDR3 contains 15 residues. Germline V CDR1 and CDR2: LNHDA, SQIVND (reference sequence). DNA for the CDR3: TGTGCCAGTAGTCCCAGACGACAGGGCCACTATGGCTACACCTTC. Its protein is CASSPRRQGHYGYTF. The entire variable domain, with the rest obtained from reference TRBV19 and TRBJ1-2, is as follows: DGGITQSPKYLFRKEGQNVTLSCEQNLNHDAMYWYRQDPGQGLRLIYYSQIVNDFQKGDIAEGYSVSREKKESFPLTVTSAQKNPTAFYLCASSPRRQGHYGYTFGSGTRLTVV.

V usage is TRBV5-6 and J usage is TRBJ2-1, with TRBD1 identical over 9 bases. This CDR3 is 17 amino acids long. Germline trimming cut 4 bases from V and 0 bases from J; bases unmatched to any gene: 8. Germline CDR1 SGHDT, CDR2 YYEEEE. In nucleotides, the CDR3 is TGTGCCAGCAGCATCCCGGGACAGGGTATCTCCTACAATGAGCAGTTCTTC. This codes for CASSIPGQGISYNEQFF.

The gene calls are TRBV7-8 and TRBJ2-3, with 12 bases that match TRBD2. The germline V gene encodes CDR1 SGHVS and CDR2 FQNEAQ. V was clipped by 5 bases and J by 6 bases; unmatched bases: 9. This CDR3 has 16 amino acids. Here the CDR3 reads CASSLRLAGVGDTQYF. The CDR3 DNA reads TGTGCCAGCAGCCTCCGACTAGCGGGAGTCGGCGATACGCAGTATTTT.

This CDR3 is CASSVRTSGSLGGDEQFF. In DNA, the CDR3 is TGTGCCAGCAGCGTAAGGACTAGCGGGAGTTTAGGAGGCGATGAGCAGTTCTTC. The chain couples TRBV9 to TRBJ2-1, with 13 bases aligning to TRBD2. The CDR3 loop spans 18 amino acids. J lost 8 bases, V lost 1 base, and 12 bases had no gene match. Germline V CDR1 and CDR2: SGDLS, YYNGEE.

A note on this clone: One junction end disagrees with the germline gene, perhaps due to a read error. This chain links TRBV7-7 with TRBJ2-1, with 9 bases fitting TRBD1. The CDR3 totals 15 residues. Germline V lookup: CDR1 SSHAT, CDR2 FNYEAQ (reference sequence). CDR3 in amino acids: CASSIGTGLRNEQFF. CDR3 DNA: TGTGCTAGCAGCATCGGGACAGGGTTACGGAATGAGCAGTTCTTC.

The J gene is TRBJ2-5, the V gene TRBV7-2; 9 bases fit TRBD1. V was clipped by 5 bases and J by 4 bases; unmatched bases: 8. The CDR3 covers 15 residues. CDR1 and CDR2 from the germline V gene are SGHTA and FQGNSA. The chain's CDR3 is CASSVLQGAAETQYF. Here the CDR3 DNA reads TGTGCCAGCAGCGTCCTACAGGGGGCCGCAGAGACCCAGTACTTC.

This clone has only one observation. This chain uses TRBV4-2 with TRBJ2-1; D assignment may be TRBD1 or TRBD2 (6 bases each). This CDR3 is built from 18 residues. The germline gives CDR1 LGHNA, CDR2 YNFKEQ. Trimming pared 0 bases from V and 7 bases from J, leaving 22 bases between. The CDR3 spells CASSQEGGRAAKENEQFF. Here the CDR3 DNA reads TGTGCCAGCAGCCAAGAGGGGGGCCGGGCAGCAAAAGAAAATGAGCAGTTCTTC.

V usage is TRBV6-5 and J usage is TRBJ1-1, with a weak D call TRBD1 (6 bases). The germline V gene encodes CDR1 MNHEY and CDR2 SVGAGI. The V and J ends lost 8 bases and 1 base respectively, with 14 bases between them. This CDR3 is built from 14 residues. The chain's CDR3 is CASVHREKNTEAFF. The CDR3 DNA is TGTGCCAGCGTACACAGGGAGAAGAACACTGAAGCTTTCTTT.

The V and J genes are TRBV25-1 and TRBJ1-5; a weak D match, TRBD1 (6 bases). The CDR3 has 14 residues. CDR1 and CDR2 (germline): MGHDK, SYGVNS. The ends were cut back, 2 bases at V and 3 bases at J, with 8 bases in the middle. CDR3 DNA sequence: TGTGCCAGCAGTGAACCAGGGGACAATCAGCCCCAGCATTTT. Translating gives CASSEPGDNQPQHF. Together with reference TRBV25-1 and TRBJ1-5, the CDR3 gives the full variable domain: EADIYQTPRYLVIGTGKKITLECSQTMGHDKMYWYQQDPGMELHLIHYSYGVNSTEKGDLSSESTVSRIRTEHFPLTLESARPSHTSQYLCASSEPGDNQPQHFGDGTRLSIL.

The chain combines TRBV10-3 with TRBJ2-1; TRBD2 matches at 7 bases. V dropped 9 bases and J dropped 8; count of bases not matched to a gene: 10. CDR1 is ENHRY and CDR2 is SYGVKD in the germline V gene. The CDR3 is made up of 13 amino acids. CDR3 protein: CAMANGRGDEQFF. The CDR3 DNA is TGTGCCATGGCGAACGGCCGGGGGGATGAGCAGTTCTTC.

V and J are TRBV7-6 and TRBJ1-2; tentative D call: TRBD1 (6 bases). The V gene lost 1 base and the J gene lost 2 bases, with 11 bases spanning the gap. The germline gives CDR1 SGHVS, CDR2 FNYEAQ. The CDR3 length is 15 residues. The CDR3 bases are TGTGCCAGCAGCTTAGACGGCGGACAGAACTATGGCTACACCTTC. Its protein is CASSLDGGQNYGYTF.

The chain carries TRBV6-1 and TRBJ2-1, with 9 nucleotides matching TRBD1. With V trimmed by 5 bases and J by 7 bases, 9 bases remained unmatched. CDR1 and CDR2 (germline): MNHNS, SASEGT. This CDR3 region has 15 residues. CDR3 amino acids: CASSFRDRALNEQFF. Here the CDR3 DNA reads TGTGCCAGCAGTTTCCGGGACAGGGCCCTTAATGAGCAGTTCTTC.

The J gene is TRBJ1-5, the V gene TRBV7-9, with D possibly TRBD1 on 5 matching bases. Trimming took 1 base from V and 6 from J, leaving 13 bases between them. The CDR3 sequence is 15 residues long. The germline V gene has CDR1 SEHNR and CDR2 FQNEAQ (reference sequence). The CDR3 coding sequence is TGTGCCAGCAGCTTAGGTAGGGTGGGACGTCAGCCCCAGCATTTT. Amino acid sequence: CASSLGRVGRQPQHF.

This clone was counted once. The V call is TRBV6-5, the J call TRBJ2-1; D gene unclear. V was clipped by 2 bases and J by 6 bases, with 5 bases between them. The CDR3 has 12 amino acids. Germline CDR1 is MNHEY and CDR2 is SVGAGI. The CDR3: CASSYGPNEQFF. CDR3 DNA: TGTGCCAGCAGTTACGGTCCCAATGAGCAGTTCTTC.

The chain is built from TRBV6-5 and TRBJ2-4, with 8 bases that match TRBD2. The V gene end was trimmed by 6 bases and the J gene end by 5 bases; junction bases not matched to a gene: 9. The CDR3 runs to 15 residues. Germline assignment: CDR1 MNHEY and CDR2 SVGAGI. CDR3 in amino acids: CASRPSGGRENIQYF. The DNA of the CDR3 is TGTGCCAGCAGACCCTCGGGGGGGCGAGAAAACATTCAGTACTTC.

The CDR3 loop reads CASSHQGALEKLFF. In nucleotides, the CDR3 is TGTGCCAGCAGCCACCAGGGGGCGCTGGAAAAACTGTTTTTT. This sequence joins TRBV5-6 and TRBJ1-4; TRBD1 agrees at 8 bases. CDR1 SGHDT and CDR2 YYEEEE come from the germline V gene. The CDR3 is 14 amino acids. Trimming removed 4 bases from V and 8 bases from J; junction bases left unmatched: 7.

Here the CDR3 reads CSVEDGASPYNEQFF. The CDR3, as DNA: TGCAGCGTTGAAGATGGGGCGAGCCCCTACAATGAGCAGTTCTTC. The V call is TRBV29-1, the J call TRBJ2-1, with D tentatively TRBD1 (5 bases). The CDR3 sequence is 15 residues long. V dropped 0 bases and J dropped 2 bases, with 11 bases sitting between them. Germline CDR1 is SQVTM and CDR2 is ANQGSEA.

The V and J genes are TRBV5-5 and TRBJ2-7, with TRBD2 as a possible D gene (6 bases). The length of the CDR3 is 13 residues. Trimming pared 2 bases from V and 7 bases from J, leaving 13 bases between. In germline, CDR1 is SGHKS, CDR2 YYEKEE (reference sequence). This chain's CDR3 is CASSLTGAGEQYF. The CDR3 DNA reads TGTGCCAGCAGCTTAACTGGGGCGGGGGAGCAGTACTTC. The variable domain in full, completed from reference TRBV5-5 and TRBJ2-7, reads DAGVTQSPTHLIKTRGQQVTLRCSPISGHKSVSWYQQVLGQGPQFIFQYYEKEERGRGNFPDRFSARQFPNYSSELNVNALLLGDSALYLCASSLTGAGEQYFGPGTRLTVT.

The rearrangement uses TRBV30 and TRBJ2-5; 8 nucleotides agree with TRBD1. With 3 bases clipped from V and 6 bases from J, the junction kept 9 bases outside the gene matches. CDR3 length equals 14 residues. Germline-derived CDR1 and CDR2 are GTSNPN and SVGIG (reference sequence). The CDR3 protein is CAWSWTGRAKTQYF. CDR3 nucleotides: TGTGCCTGGAGCTGGACAGGGCGAGCAAAGACCCAGTACTTC.

The V and J genes are TRBV14 and TRBJ1-1; no clear D gene. The CDR3 runs to 13 residues. CDR1 and CDR2 (germline): SGHDN, FVKESK. Deletions cut 4 bases from V and 1 base from J, with 7 bases between. The CDR3 loop reads CASSLQRNTEAFF. DNA for the CDR3: TGTGCCAGCAGCCTACAGAGGAACACTGAAGCTTTCTTT.

This chain links TRBV5-1 with TRBJ2-1; 7 nucleotides match TRBD2. The CDR3 is made up of 16 amino acids. The germline gives CDR1 SGHRS, CDR2 YFSETQ. V shed 4 bases and J 1 base; nucleotides not matched to a gene: 8. CDR3 nucleotides: TGCGCCAGCAGCATTTCCGGGACTATATCCTACAATGAGCAGTTCTTC. This translates into CASSISGTISYNEQFF. Together with reference TRBV5-1 and TRBJ2-1, the CDR3 gives the full variable domain: KAGVTQTPRYLIKTRGQQVTLSCSPISGHRSVSWYQQTPGQGLQFLFEYFSETQRNKGNFPGRFSGRQFSNSRSEMNVSTLELGDSALYLCASSISGTISYNEQFFGPGTRLTVL.

A single count supports this clone. The chain uses TRBV6-1 and TRBJ2-1, with 10 bases that match TRBD2. Germline V gives CDR1 MNHNS, CDR2 SASEGT. This CDR3 has 16 amino acids. V lost 2 bases and J lost 3; bases outside the gene matches: 4. This CDR3 reads CASSENSGGFYNEQFF. CDR3 DNA: TGTGCCAGCAGTGAAAATAGCGGGGGGTTCTACAATGAGCAGTTCTTC.

This clone has just one count. The V call is TRBV9, the J call TRBJ2-7, with D perhaps TRBD2 (7 bases). V was cut by 3 bases and J by 2 bases, with 15 bases left in between. CDR3 size: 15 residues. The germline V gene has CDR1 SGDLS and CDR2 YYNGEE. This CDR3 is CASSEGGGTTYEQYF. In DNA form, the CDR3 reads TGTGCCAGCAGCGAGGGGGGCGGGACTACCTACGAGCAGTACTTC.